The 13 T cell receptor beta chains below were found in one sample sequenced in a study of T cell repertoires in aging, cancer and after chemotherapy. Rearranged V-D-J TRB sequences were amplified with a mixed TRB-A/B primer pool. TCRdb recomputed calls from the multiplex PCR reads with MiXCR, one row per CDR3 protein. The sample contains some 9,900 distinct CDR3 sequences, 34% of which appear only once. Peripheral blood genomic DNA, not sorted cells or RNA, was the template. The sample comprised blood. The receptors shown here come from a human donor in good health.

By share, this clonotype counts as medium-sized. The chain joins TRBV6-5 to TRBJ2-1, with TRBD2 identical over 8 bases. Trimming removed 8 bases from V and 5 bases from J; junction bases left unmatched: 8. The CDR3 totals 14 residues. Germline V gene lookup returns CDR1 MNHEY and CDR2 SVGAGI. The CDR3 is CASALERGNNEQFF. The CDR3 DNA follows: TGTGCCAGCGCCCTCGAGCGGGGGAACAATGAGCAGTTCTTC.

The chain combines TRBV6-2 or TRBV6-3 with TRBJ2-2; D may be TRBD2 (5 bases). Germline V gene lookup returns CDR1 MNHEY and CDR2 SVGEGT. V lost 6 bases, J lost 6 bases, and 14 bases lay in between. The CDR3 has 14 amino acids. The CDR3 DNA reads as TGTGCCAGCAGCCACGCGGGTGCGGCCGGGGAGCTGTTTTTT. Translating gives CASSHAGAAGELFF.

The chain uses TRBV19 and TRBJ2-1; 10 bases align to TRBD1. The V segment lost 5 bases and the J segment 5 bases; nucleotides outside the gene matches: 3. The CDR3 consists of 14 residues. Germline CDR1 reads LNHDA; CDR2 reads SQIVND (reference sequence). CDR3 sequence reads: CASSPGQGNNEQFF. CDR3 sequence (DNA): TGTGCCAGTAGTCCGGGACAGGGGAACAATGAGCAGTTCTTC.

The chain joins TRBV14 to TRBJ2-7; maybe TRBD2 (5 bases). Trimming pared 5 bases from V and 3 bases from J, leaving 8 bases between. Germline CDR1 reads SGHDN; CDR2 reads FVKESK. The CDR3 sequence is 12 residues long. For the CDR3, the DNA is TGTGCCAGCAGCGACGGACTCTACGAGCAGTACTTC. The encoded protein is CASSDGLYEQYF.

This chain connects TRBV7-2 to TRBJ1-2; 11 nucleotides align to TRBD1. J lost 8 bases, V lost 5 bases, and 13 bases had no gene match. Germline V CDR1 and CDR2: SGHTA, FQGNSA. The CDR3 spans 16 residues. CDR3 in amino acids: CASSPLPGTGGGGYTF. CDR3 DNA: TGTGCCAGCAGCCCTCTCCCCGGGACAGGGGGAGGAGGCTACACCTTC. The variable domain in full, completed from reference TRBV7-2 and TRBJ1-2, reads GAGVSQSPSNKVTEKGKDVELRCDPISGHTALYWYRQSLGQGLEFLIYFQGNSAPDKSGLPSDRFSAERTGGSVSTLTIQRTQQEDSAVYLCASSPLPGTGGGGYTFGSGTRLTVV.

This clonotype was seen a few times. The chain uses TRBV19 and TRBJ2-1; D perhaps matches TRBD1 (5 bases). The ends were cut back, 6 bases at V and 7 bases at J, with 16 bases in the middle. The CDR3 spans 14 residues. CDR1 and CDR2 (germline): LNHDA, SQIVND (reference sequence). CDR3 sequence reads: CASSLGPGSNEQFF. In DNA, the CDR3 is TGTGCCAGTAGCCTAGGGCCAGGGTCAAATGAGCAGTTCTTC.

Comment on this clonotype: One end of the junction fails to match germline, which may point to a read error. The chain carries TRBV5-6 and TRBJ1-2, with 12 bases matching TRBD1. The CDR3 covers 15 residues. Per the germline V gene, CDR1 is SGHDT and CDR2 is YYEEEE. In DNA, the CDR3 is TGTGCCAGCAGCGGTGGGACAGGGGGCCTCTATTGCTACACCTTC. This encodes CASSGGTGGLYCYTF.

This clonotype showed up just a few times. In DNA, the CDR3 is TGTGCCTGGACCTCGGACAGGGGGGGCTACACCTTC. This encodes CAWTSDRGGYTF. The rearrangement links TRBV30 to TRBJ1-2; 10 nucleotides align to TRBD1. The junction had 4 bases not matched to a gene; V was cut back by 4 bases and J by 8 bases. CDR1 is GTSNPN, CDR2 SVGIG, per germline (reference sequence). The CDR3 loop spans 12 amino acids.

The chain's CDR3 is CAISEGLAGNYGYTF. The CDR3 DNA follows: TGTGCCATCAGTGAAGGCTTGGCGGGAAACTATGGCTACACCTTC. This chain links TRBV10-3 with TRBJ1-2; D unresolved. Germline CDR1 ENHRY, CDR2 SYGVKD. The CDR3 is 15 residues long. V shed 3 bases and J shed 2 bases, with 13 bases lying between them.

The chain has TRBV6-5 and TRBJ2-1, with 13 bases that match TRBD2. The ends lost 8 bases at V and 4 bases at J; junction bases unmatched: 5. The germline V gene has CDR1 MNHEY and CDR2 SVGAGI. This CDR3 is built from 15 residues. Written as DNA, the CDR3 is TGTGCCAGCCGACTAGCGGGGGGTAGTTACAATGAGCAGTTCTTC. It yields the protein CASRLAGGSYNEQFF.

The chain employs TRBV29-1 and TRBJ1-1; possibly TRBD1 for D (6 bases). Germline V gene data show CDR1 as SQVTM and CDR2 as ANQGSEA. V was pared by 7 bases and J by 6 bases, with 18 bases between. This CDR3 has 13 amino acids. The CDR3 DNA is TGCAGCGCCGAGATGGGGGCGGTCGCTGAAGCTTTCTTT. Protein: CSAEMGAVAEAFF.

Relative to its sample, this clonotype is medium-sized. J is TRBJ1-1 and V is TRBV29-1, with TRBD1 matching over 8 bases. The CDR3 extends over 15 amino acids. J was trimmed by 1 base and V by 7 bases; bases with no gene match: 11. In germline, CDR1 is SQVTM, CDR2 ANQGSEA. In DNA form, the CDR3 reads TGCAGCGGTGCAGGGGGCAGGCCTGAGAACACTGAAGCTTTCTTT. Its translation is CSGAGGRPENTEAFF.

The V gene is TRBV7-2, the J gene TRBJ1-3; 7 positions agree with TRBD1. The germline V gene has CDR1 SGHTA and CDR2 FQGNSA. J lost 0 bases, V lost 5 bases, and 4 bases had no gene match. The CDR3 has 15 residues. The CDR3 reads CASSKAGGSGNTIYF. The CDR3 nucleotides read TGTGCCAGCAGCAAAGCAGGGGGCTCTGGAAACACCATATATTTT.